Below are 26 T cell receptor beta chains sequenced from a single sample in a study of blood T cells in healthy people across ages (dated by TCRdb to about 2015). Library creation used 5' RACE. Sequenced using an Illumina HiSeq 2500. The second PCR ran for about 7 to 11 cycles and used a J-beta primer mix along with a sample-barcoded 5' primer. Using fastp trimming at Q25 and MiXCR clonotype assembly, TCRdb reanalyzed the public sequencing data and kept in-frame beta chains. Entries are consolidated by CDR3 protein sequence, retaining the most common genes and DNA. This sample holds around 1,000,000 distinct CDR3 sequences; 25% were observed only once. Approximately 0.7% of the sample comes from the top ten. These same records also appear under a second study, on T cells of mothers and their children.

Sequenced material: blood. These receptors were taken from a girl aged 2-10 years in good health.

The chain links TRBV7-9 to TRBJ2-5; D is uncertain. Trimming took off 3 bases at V and 4 bases at J, with 12 bases between the two ends. Germline V gives CDR1 SEHNR, CDR2 FQNEAQ (reference sequence). This CDR3 comprises 14 residues. CDR3 protein: CASSFNFGRETQYF. CDR3 DNA: TGTGCCAGCAGCTTCAACTTCGGCCGAGAGACCCAGTACTTC.

The chain joins TRBV9 to TRBJ2-1; D might be TRBD2 (6 bases). Trimming left V 0 bases short and J 7 bases short, with 14 bases between. There are 15 residues in the CDR3. Germline values: CDR1 SGDLS, CDR2 YYNGEE. This chain's CDR3 is CASSVDPSAHNEQFF. The CDR3 DNA follows: TGTGCCAGCAGCGTAGATCCTAGCGCCCATAATGAGCAGTTCTTC.

This clonotype was seen a few times. The chain recombines TRBV7-9 with TRBJ2-5; D not certain. The V and J ends lost 4 bases and 4 bases respectively, with 10 bases between them. Germline lookup yields CDR1 SEHNR and CDR2 FQNEAQ (reference sequence). This CDR3 is 13 amino acids long. The CDR3 coding sequence is TGTGCCAGCAGCTCGGACCAGAGAGAGACCCAGTACTTC. The encoded protein is CASSSDQRETQYF.

The rearrangement links TRBV12-3 or TRBV12-4 to TRBJ2-3; TRBD2 matches at 8 bases. V lost 0 bases and J lost 8; bases outside the gene matches: 4. The CDR3 extends over 14 amino acids. The CDR3 DNA reads as TGTGCCAGCAGTTTAGCGCGGGGGGTAGCTACGCAGTATTTT. Encoded protein: CASSLARGVATQYF.

This chain uses TRBV2 with TRBJ2-5; TRBD2 might be the D (5 bases). The V gene lost 0 bases and the J gene lost 6 bases, with 17 bases spanning the gap. CDR1 and CDR2 from the germline V gene are SNHLY and FYNNEI. This CDR3 spans 16 amino acids. CDR3 residues: CASSEALPGMGKTQYF. The CDR3 bases are TGTGCCAGCAGTGAAGCGCTTCCGGGAATGGGGAAGACCCAGTACTTC. The entire variable domain, with the rest obtained from reference TRBV2 and TRBJ2-5, is as follows: EPEVTQTPSHQVTQMGQEVILRCVPISNHLYFYWYRQILGQKVEFLVSFYNNEISEKSEIFDDQFSVERPDGSNFTLKIRSTKLEDSAMYFCASSEALPGMGKTQYFGPGTRLLVL.

The CDR3 region is CASSKGTRATYSYNEQFF. As DNA, the CDR3 is TGTGCCAGCAGCAAGGGTACTAGGGCAACGTACTCCTACAATGAGCAGTTCTTC. The V gene is TRBV21-1, the J gene TRBJ2-1; the listed D gene, TRBD2, was not tested against the DNA. TRBV21-1 is a pseudogene segment. The CDR3 covers 18 residues.

The rearrangement links TRBV6-6 to TRBJ1-4; the D gene is possibly TRBD1 (5 bases). The CDR3 has 14 amino acids. Germline V CDR1 and CDR2: MNHNY, SVGAGI (reference sequence). V was trimmed by 6 bases and J by 8 bases, leaving 16 bases between them. Here the CDR3 DNA reads TGTGCCAGCAGGTTGCAGGGTGGTAGCGAAAAACTGTTTTTT. Amino acid sequence: CASRLQGGSEKLFF.

The CDR3 spells CASSKVPGLDSPLHF. The CDR3 bases are TGTGCCAGCAGCAAAGTCCCCGGATTGGATTCACCCCTCCACTTT. The chain carries TRBV21-1 and TRBJ1-6; the table's D call, TRBD1, was not checked against the DNA. TRBV21-1 is shown as a pseudogene. The CDR3 runs to 15 residues.

This clonotype was recorded a few times. The V call is TRBV7-9, the J call TRBJ2-3; the D is unclear. Germline CDR1 SEHNR, CDR2 FQNEAQ (reference sequence). Trimming took off 5 bases at V and 5 bases at J, with 11 bases between the two ends. This CDR3 is built from 13 residues. CDR3 in amino acids: CASSPSLGDTQYF. DNA of the CDR3: TGTGCCAGCAGCCCTTCTTTAGGAGATACGCAGTATTTT.

This clonotype was counted a few times. The CDR3 sequence: CASSHPLRTGELFF. CDR3 coding DNA: TGCGCCAGCAGCCATCCTCTCCGAACCGGGGAGCTGTTTTTT. The chain employs TRBV4-1 and TRBJ2-2, with D hard to call. Trimming removed 3 bases from V and 5 bases from J, with 10 bases in between. The CDR3 length is 14 residues. Germline loops: CDR1 MGHRA, CDR2 YSYEKL.

This clonotype showed up just a few times. The chain recombines TRBV4-3 with TRBJ2-4, with D tentatively TRBD1 (5 bases). The ends were cut back, 4 bases at V and 1 base at J, with 14 bases in the middle. CDR1 is LGHNA and CDR2 is YSLEER in the germline V gene. The CDR3 spans 16 residues. The CDR3 is CASSLPEGVAKNIQYF. The CDR3, as DNA: TGCGCCAGCAGCCTCCCCGAAGGGGTTGCCAAAAACATTCAGTACTTC.

The rearrangement links TRBV7-2 to TRBJ2-5; the match to TRBD1 covers 10 bases. J lost 4 bases, V lost 2 bases, and 7 bases had no gene match. CDR1 is SGHTA, CDR2 FQGNSA, per germline. This CDR3 region has 16 residues. In DNA form, the CDR3 reads TGTGCCAGCAGCTTATACCGGGACAGGGGACGAGAGACCCAGTACTTC. Translating gives CASSLYRDRGRETQYF.

This chain links TRBV7-2 with TRBJ2-3; tentative D call: TRBD1 (6 bases). The CDR3 runs 16 residues. In germline, CDR1 is SGHTA, CDR2 FQGNSA. Trimming shortened V by 5 bases and J by 4 bases, and 19 bases separated the two germline ends. CDR3 amino acids: CASSLSGQGWPDTQYF. CDR3 nucleotides: TGTGCCAGCAGCCTGTCCGGGCAGGGGTGGCCAGATACGCAGTATTTT.

The V gene is TRBV10-3, the J gene TRBJ2-5; TRBD2 matches at 15 bases. CDR1 and CDR2 (germline): ENHRY, SYGVKD. There are 16 residues in the CDR3. V trimming: 6 bases; J trimming: 2 bases; junction bases outside the gene matches: 4. CDR3 region: CAISAGTSGGQETQYF. CDR3 bases: TGTGCCATCAGCGCCGGGACTAGCGGGGGGCAAGAGACCCAGTACTTC.

The CDR3 coding sequence is TGCAGTGCTAGACTCCTCCAGCGGGAGGCCTACAATGAGCAGTTCTTC. The encoded protein is CSARLLQREAYNEQFF. The chain couples TRBV20-1 to TRBJ2-1, with TRBD2 matching 9 bases. The trim removed 2 bases at V and 2 bases at J, leaving 7 bases unmatched. This CDR3 comprises 16 residues. Germline CDR1 is DFQATT and CDR2 is SNEGSKA (reference sequence).

Of note for this clonotype: Relative to the germline gene, one junction end is altered; a read error may explain this. The chain recombines TRBV24-1 with TRBJ1-4; no definite D call. Germline CDR1 reads KGHDR; CDR2 reads SFDVKD. The CDR3 covers 13 residues. CDR3 nucleotides: TGTGTCACCAGTTCTGGTTTGGCTGAAAAACTGTTTTTT. It yields the protein CVTSSGLAEKLFF.

This clonotype was picked up a small number of times. The genes are TRBV10-3 and TRBJ2-5, with D maybe TRBD2 (5 bases). The CDR3 totals 13 residues. CDR1 and CDR2 (germline): ENHRY, SYGVKD. With 2 bases removed from V and 3 bases from J, the gap between germline ends came to 7 bases. CDR3 region: CAISEEREETQYF. CDR3 bases: TGTGCCATCAGTGAGGAGAGGGAAGAGACCCAGTACTTC.

This chain joins TRBV4-3 and TRBJ2-7, with 8 bases aligning to TRBD1. Per the germline V gene, CDR1 is LGHNA and CDR2 is YSLEER. CDR3 length equals 16 residues. J gave up 2 bases and V 1 base, and 7 bases lay outside the gene matches. The CDR3 loop reads CASSQVNTQGAYEQYF. Here the CDR3 DNA reads TGCGCCAGCAGCCAAGTAAACACACAGGGGGCCTACGAGCAGTACTTC.

This clonotype came up once. CDR3 DNA sequence: TGTGCCAGCAGTGAAATGCAGGAGTTGCTTGACAATGAGCAGTTCTTC. This translates into CASSEMQELLDNEQFF. V is TRBV2 and J is TRBJ2-1; D uncertain. The CDR3 length is 16 residues. Trimming cost V 2 bases and J 5 bases, with 16 bases left between them. The germline V gene has CDR1 SNHLY and CDR2 FYNNEI.

The rearrangement links TRBV29-1 to TRBJ2-3; D possibly matches TRBD1 or TRBD2 (6 bases each). The CDR3 is 12 residues long. V was clipped by 4 bases and J by 2 bases, with 7 bases between them. Germline lookup yields CDR1 SQVTM and CDR2 ANQGSEA. The CDR3 here is CSVAGATDTQYF. The CDR3 DNA sequence: TGCAGCGTTGCGGGGGCCACAGATACGCAGTATTTT.

This clonotype was observed a handful of times. Here the CDR3 reads CASSRTGTGGRVPEAFF. DNA for the CDR3: TGTGCCAGCTCACGCACCGGGACAGGGGGCCGGGTGCCTGAAGCTTTCTTT. The chain employs TRBV18 and TRBJ1-1, with 12 bases aligning to TRBD1. Germline V gene lookup returns CDR1 KGHSH and CDR2 LQKENI. The CDR3 has 17 amino acids. V dropped 4 bases and J dropped 6; count of bases not matched to a gene: 12.

This chain connects TRBV6-1 to TRBJ1-1, with 10 bases that match TRBD1. The germline V gene has CDR1 MNHNS and CDR2 SASEGT. The CDR3 is made up of 17 amino acids. Trimming took 5 bases from V and 1 from J; bases not matched to a gene: 10. CDR3 DNA sequence: TGTGCCAGCAGTCGACAGGGGGCAGGCATGGCGAACACTGAAGCTTTCTTT. Amino acid sequence: CASSRQGAGMANTEAFF.

This clonotype was recorded a few times. V usage is TRBV12-3 or TRBV12-4 and J usage is TRBJ2-5, with D uncertain. The tail of the sequence fits TRBJ2-7 better, so the J call may be wrong. This CDR3 has 14 residues. CDR3 DNA: TGTGCCAGCAGAGCCCAGCTGGGTGAGTACGAGCAGTACTTC. Protein product: CASRAQLGEYEQYF.

CDR3 amino acids: CATSDSDSQETQYF. The CDR3 coding sequence is TGTGCCACCAGTGATTCCGACAGTCAAGAGACCCAGTACTTC. V and J are TRBV24-1 and TRBJ2-5, with D possibly TRBD1 on 5 matching bases. Germline V lookup: CDR1 KGHDR, CDR2 SFDVKD. The length of the CDR3 is 14 residues. V lost 2 bases, J lost 2 bases, and 8 bases lay in between.

The rearrangement joins TRBV7-9 to TRBJ1-4; perhaps TRBD1 as D (5 bases). This CDR3 is built from 16 residues. Trimming stripped 1 base from V and 5 bases from J, with 14 bases between. Per germline, CDR1 SEHNR and CDR2 FQNEAQ (reference sequence). The CDR3, as DNA: TGTGCCAGCAGCTTAGGAGACAGAAGTCGAAATGAAAAACTGTTTTTT. This codes for CASSLGDRSRNEKLFF.

V and J are TRBV12-3 or TRBV12-4 and TRBJ2-7; D call uncertain. This CDR3 comprises 12 residues. The V and J ends lost 6 bases and 6 bases respectively, with 12 bases between them. In DNA form, the CDR3 reads TGTGCCAGCAGCCCCCGAAGTAGCGAGCAGTACTTC. This encodes CASSPRSSEQYF.